This TCR beta chain was captured by sequencing in a study of blood T cell repertoires in COVID-19. Turning to the study itself: The United States, Italy and Spain supplied acute and convalescent COVID-19 samples. From T cells, B-cell-depleted T cells, or PBMCs came the material, which was cDNA or gDNA.

From germline, CDR1 is SNHLY and CDR2 FYNNEI. Trimming left V 1 base short and J 5 bases short, with 8 bases between. The CDR3 runs to 13 residues. This clone is a singleton in its sample. In the original workflow: For nucleated cells, counts were estimated from reference gene primer amplification. TCRdb keeps only in-frame clones here, not all; method: immunoSEQ multiplex PCR. The V and J calls and clone size are taken from that table; D and trimming were inferred from the DNA. The data contain roughly 250,000 clones, more than 75% of them seen just once; the ten biggest clones take up around 11%. Sequencing was performed on peripheral blood. The clonotype was recovered from a woman aged 55-70 years with active or convalescent COVID-19. The chain has TRBV2 and TRBJ1-1; maybe TRBD1 (6 bases). CDR3 in DNA: TGTGCCAGCAGTGAAGACAGGGTTACTGAAGCTTTCTTT. Its translation: CASSEDRVTEAFF.